The 9 T cell receptor beta chains presented below share a single source sample, sequenced in a study of blood T cells in healthy people across ages. Together with a sample-barcoded 5' primer, a J-beta primer mix was included in a second PCR lasting roughly 6 to 12 cycles. TCRdb re-called the 5' RACE reads through MiXCR, storing one row per CDR3 protein. Of about 1.4 million distinct CDR3 sequences listed, approximately 63% are singletons. Sequencing was done on a sample of blood. The origin of the receptors is a man between 18 and 29 years old in good health.

The chain recombines TRBV21-1 with TRBJ2-7; the table names TRBD1, a call not compared with the DNA. TRBV21-1 is a listed pseudogene. CDR3 length: 18 amino acids. As DNA, the CDR3 is TGTGCCAGCAGCAAAGAAGGGGCAGTCCTAAGCCTTTCCTACGAGCAGTACTTC. Protein product: CASSKEGAVLSLSYEQYF.

The V gene is TRBV27, the J gene TRBJ2-5, with a possible D match to TRBD2 (7 bases). The J call may be incorrect, as the DNA end agrees better with TRBJ2-7. Per the germline V gene, CDR1 is MNHEY and CDR2 is SMNVEV (reference sequence). The CDR3 length is 15 residues. CDR3: CASSLEGGKWNEQYF. The CDR3 DNA reads as TGTGCCAGCAGTTTGGAGGGGGGGAAGTGGAACGAGCAGTACTTC.

This clonotype was recorded a few times. The genes are TRBV18 and TRBJ2-6; D is ambiguous. CDR1 is KGHSH and CDR2 is LQKENI in the germline V gene. Trimming took off 5 bases at V and 0 bases at J, with 5 bases between the two ends. The CDR3 extends over 14 amino acids. The CDR3 here is CASSNSSGANVLTF. The CDR3 DNA is TGTGCCAGCTCAAATAGCTCTGGGGCCAACGTCCTGACTTTC.

The gene calls are TRBV6-5 and TRBJ1-6, with TRBD1 identical over 9 bases. The CDR3 runs 15 residues. Trimming at V came to 0 bases and at J to 10 bases, leaving 4 bases not matched to a gene. CDR1 and CDR2 (germline): MNHEY, SVGAGI. The CDR3 loop reads CASSYSGQGNSPLHF. The CDR3 bases are TGTGCCAGCAGTTACTCGGGACAGGGTAACTCACCCCTCCACTTT.

The chain recombines TRBV6-1 with TRBJ2-6; no definite D call. Germline V gene sequence: CDR1 MNHNS, CDR2 SASEGT. This CDR3 is 16 amino acids long. Trimming removed 6 bases at V and 0 bases at J, with 12 bases between. The CDR3 reads CASRSTVSSGANVLTF. CDR3 nucleotide sequence: TGTGCCAGCAGATCCACGGTGAGCTCTGGGGCCAACGTCCTGACTTTC.

The genes are TRBV5-1 and TRBJ2-1, with D possibly TRBD1 on 5 matching bases. CDR3 length: 14 amino acids. Trimming took 4 bases from V and 7 from J, leaving 15 bases between them. Germline CDR1 is SGHRS and CDR2 is YFSETQ. The CDR3 coding sequence is TGCGCCAGCAGCCCATTGGGCAGGGAAAATGAGCAGTTCTTC. It encodes CASSPLGRENEQFF. The full variable domain, in which reference TRBV5-1 and TRBJ2-1 provide the parts outside the CDR3, is KAGVTQTPRYLIKTRGQQVTLSCSPISGHRSVSWYQQTPGQGLQFLFEYFSETQRNKGNFPGRFSGRQFSNSRSEMNVSTLELGDSALYLCASSPLGRENEQFFGPGTRLTVL.

The CDR3 loop is CSARSGGETQYF. The DNA of the CDR3 is TGCAGTGCTAGATCCGGTGGGGAGACCCAGTACTTC. The V gene is TRBV20-1, the J gene TRBJ2-5; the D is unclear. The V and J ends lost 2 bases and 5 bases respectively, with 9 bases between them. Per the germline V gene, CDR1 is DFQATT and CDR2 is SNEGSKA (reference sequence). The CDR3 runs 12 residues.

The chain recombines TRBV29-1 with TRBJ1-1; TRBD1 might be the D (5 bases). The germline gives CDR1 SQVTM, CDR2 ANQGSEA. The CDR3 is 13 residues long. V lost 6 bases and J lost 5, with 16 bases in between. CDR3 DNA sequence: TGCAGCGTGGCGGGGCAGGGATATACTGAAGCTTTCTTT. It translates to CSVAGQGYTEAFF.

The V and J genes are TRBV2 and TRBJ2-7, with D uncertain. Trimming removed 8 bases at V and 0 bases at J, with 17 bases between. The CDR3 consists of 15 residues. CDR1 SNHLY and CDR2 FYNNEI come from the germline V gene. The CDR3 DNA reads as TGTGCCAGCGGATCACCCCAGGTGTTCTCCTACGAGCAGTACTTC. It codes for CASGSPQVFSYEQYF. The whole variable domain, remainder taken from reference TRBV2 and TRBJ2-7, is EPEVTQTPSHQVTQMGQEVILRCVPISNHLYFYWYRQILGQKVEFLVSFYNNEISEKSEIFDDQFSVERPDGSNFTLKIRSTKLEDSAMYFCASGSPQVFSYEQYFGPGTRLTVT.